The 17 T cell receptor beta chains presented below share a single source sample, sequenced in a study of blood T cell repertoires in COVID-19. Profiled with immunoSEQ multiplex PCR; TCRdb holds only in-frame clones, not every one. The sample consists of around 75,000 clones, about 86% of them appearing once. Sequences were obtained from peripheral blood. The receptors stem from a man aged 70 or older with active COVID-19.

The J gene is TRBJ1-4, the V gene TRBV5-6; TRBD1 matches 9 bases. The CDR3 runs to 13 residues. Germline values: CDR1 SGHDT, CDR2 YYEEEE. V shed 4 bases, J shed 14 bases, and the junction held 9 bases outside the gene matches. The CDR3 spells CASSPPGTGWLFF. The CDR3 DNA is TGTGCCAGCAGCCCCCCCGGGACAGGGTGGCTGTTTTTT.

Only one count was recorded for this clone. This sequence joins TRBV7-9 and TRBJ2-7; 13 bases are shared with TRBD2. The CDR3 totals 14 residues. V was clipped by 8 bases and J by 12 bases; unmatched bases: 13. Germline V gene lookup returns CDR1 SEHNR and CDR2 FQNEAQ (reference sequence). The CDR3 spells CASRGTSGTLKVYF. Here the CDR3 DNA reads TGTGCCAGCCGGGGGACTAGCGGGACCCTCAAGGTGTACTTC. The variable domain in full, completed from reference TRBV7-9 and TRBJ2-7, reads DTGVSQNPRHKITKRGQNVTFRCDPISEHNRLYWYRQTLGQGPEFLTYFQNEAQLEKSRLLSDRFSAERPKGSFSTLEIQRTEQGDSAMYLCASRGTSGTLKVYFGPGTRLTVT.

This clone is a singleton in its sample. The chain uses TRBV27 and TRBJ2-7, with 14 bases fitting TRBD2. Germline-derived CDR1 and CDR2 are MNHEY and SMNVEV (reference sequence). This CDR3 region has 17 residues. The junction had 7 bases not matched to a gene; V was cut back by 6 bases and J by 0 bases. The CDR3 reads CASSPGLAGGYSYEQYF. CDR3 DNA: TGTGCCAGCAGCCCTGGACTAGCGGGAGGATACTCCTACGAGCAGTACTTC.

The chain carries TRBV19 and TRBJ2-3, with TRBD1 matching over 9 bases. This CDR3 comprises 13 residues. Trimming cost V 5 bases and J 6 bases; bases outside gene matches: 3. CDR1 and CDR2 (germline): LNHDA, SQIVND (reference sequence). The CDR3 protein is CASSDRGWDTQYF. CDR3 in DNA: TGTGCCAGTAGTGACAGGGGGTGGGATACGCAGTATTTT.

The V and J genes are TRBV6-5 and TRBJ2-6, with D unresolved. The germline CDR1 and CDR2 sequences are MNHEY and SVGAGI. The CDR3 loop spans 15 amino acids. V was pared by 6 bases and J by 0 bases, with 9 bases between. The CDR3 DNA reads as TGTGCCAGCAGCCCGACGGGCTCTGGGGCCAACGTCCTGACTTTC. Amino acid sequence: CASSPTGSGANVLTF.

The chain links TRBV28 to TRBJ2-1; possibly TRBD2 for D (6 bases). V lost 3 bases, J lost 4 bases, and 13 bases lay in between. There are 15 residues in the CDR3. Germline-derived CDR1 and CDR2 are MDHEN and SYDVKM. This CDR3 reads CASSLGDSKYNEQFF. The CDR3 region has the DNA TGTGCCAGCAGTTTGGGGGACTCAAAATACAATGAGCAGTTCTTC.

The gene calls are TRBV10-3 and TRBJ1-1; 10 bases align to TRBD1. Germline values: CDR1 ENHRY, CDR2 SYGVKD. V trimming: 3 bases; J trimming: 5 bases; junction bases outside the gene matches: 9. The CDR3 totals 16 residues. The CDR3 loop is CAISDDRGPGRTEAFF. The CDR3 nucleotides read TGTGCCATCAGTGACGACAGGGGGCCAGGGAGGACTGAAGCTTTCTTT.

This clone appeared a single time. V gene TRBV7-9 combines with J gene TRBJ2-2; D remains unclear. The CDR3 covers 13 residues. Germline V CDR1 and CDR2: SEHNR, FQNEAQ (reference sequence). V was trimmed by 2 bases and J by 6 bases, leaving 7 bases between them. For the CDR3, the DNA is TGTGCCAGCAGCTTACGGTTTGCCGGGGAGCTGTTTTTT. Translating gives CASSLRFAGELFF.

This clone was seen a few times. The CDR3 coding sequence is TGTGCCAGCAGTTTCCAGGGGGCGAAAGGAACCGAGCAGTACTTC. This sequence encodes CASSFQGAKGTEQYF. The V and J genes are TRBV6-2 or TRBV6-3 and TRBJ2-7; 8 bases are a match to TRBD1. The CDR3 extends over 15 amino acids. Unmatched junction bases numbered 11, after V lost 4 bases and J lost 6 bases. Germline V gene data show CDR1 as MNHEY and CDR2 as SVGEGT.

CDR3 sequence (DNA): TGTGCCAGTAGCCCTGGACAGGGGGCCTACGAGCAGTACTTC. Its translation is CASSPGQGAYEQYF. The chain combines TRBV19 with TRBJ2-7, with 10 positions matching TRBD1. CDR3 length equals 14 residues. The germline gives CDR1 LNHDA, CDR2 SQIVND (reference sequence). Unmatched junction bases numbered 4, after V lost 6 bases and J lost 2 bases.

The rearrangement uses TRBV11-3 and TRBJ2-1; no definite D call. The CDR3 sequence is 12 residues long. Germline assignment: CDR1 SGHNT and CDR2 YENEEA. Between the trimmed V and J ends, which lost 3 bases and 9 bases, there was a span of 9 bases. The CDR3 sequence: CASSLYPGEQFF. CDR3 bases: TGTGCCAGCAGCTTGTACCCGGGTGAGCAGTTCTTC.

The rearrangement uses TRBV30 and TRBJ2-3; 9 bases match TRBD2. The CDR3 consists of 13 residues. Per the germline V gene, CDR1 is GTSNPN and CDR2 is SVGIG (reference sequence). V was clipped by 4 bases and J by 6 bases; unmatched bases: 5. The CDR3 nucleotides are TGTGCCTGGACTACTAGCGGGTCCGATACGCAGTATTTT. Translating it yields CAWTTSGSDTQYF.

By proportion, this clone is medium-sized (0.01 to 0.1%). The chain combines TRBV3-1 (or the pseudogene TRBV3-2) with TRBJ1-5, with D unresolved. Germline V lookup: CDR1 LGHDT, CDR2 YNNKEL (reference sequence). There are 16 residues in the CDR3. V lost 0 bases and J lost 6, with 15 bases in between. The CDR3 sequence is CASSQDAGGSPQPQHF. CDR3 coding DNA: TGTGCCAGCAGCCAAGATGCGGGAGGCAGCCCTCAGCCCCAGCATTTT.

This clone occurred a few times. The CDR3 here is CASFQDGGIQYF. In DNA, the CDR3 is TGTGCCAGTTTCCAGGACGGGGGTATTCAGTACTTC. The gene calls are TRBV19 and TRBJ2-4, with a weak D call TRBD2 (6 bases). V shed 8 bases and J shed 10 bases, with 15 bases lying between them. The germline V gene has CDR1 LNHDA and CDR2 SQIVND (reference sequence). The length of the CDR3 is 12 residues.

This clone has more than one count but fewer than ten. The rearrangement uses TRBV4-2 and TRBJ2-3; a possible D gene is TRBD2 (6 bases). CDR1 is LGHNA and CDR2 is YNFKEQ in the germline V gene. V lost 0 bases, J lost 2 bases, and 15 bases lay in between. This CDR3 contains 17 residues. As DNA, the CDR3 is TGTGCCAGCAGCCAAGATGGGGCTAGCGATTCCACAGATACGCAGTATTTT. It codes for CASSQDGASDSTDTQYF.

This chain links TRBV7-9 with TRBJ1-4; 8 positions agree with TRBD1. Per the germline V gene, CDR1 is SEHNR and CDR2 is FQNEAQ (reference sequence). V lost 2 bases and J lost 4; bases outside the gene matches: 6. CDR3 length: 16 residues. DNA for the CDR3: TGTGCCAGCAGCTTACAGGGGGCGCGGGGTAATGAAAAACTGTTTTTT. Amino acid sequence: CASSLQGARGNEKLFF.

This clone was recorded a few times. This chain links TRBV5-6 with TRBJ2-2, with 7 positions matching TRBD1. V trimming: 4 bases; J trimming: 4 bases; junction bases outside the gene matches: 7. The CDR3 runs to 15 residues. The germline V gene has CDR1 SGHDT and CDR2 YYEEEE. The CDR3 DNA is TGTGCCAGCAGCCCCCTCACAGGGGCCACCGGGGAGCTGTTTTTT. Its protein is CASSPLTGATGELFF. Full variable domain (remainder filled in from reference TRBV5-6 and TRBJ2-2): DAGVTQSPTHLIKTRGQQVTLRCSPKSGHDTVSWYQQALGQGPQFIFQYYEEEERQRGNFPDRFSGHQFPNYSSELNVNALLLGDSALYLCASSPLTGATGELFFGEGSRLTVL.